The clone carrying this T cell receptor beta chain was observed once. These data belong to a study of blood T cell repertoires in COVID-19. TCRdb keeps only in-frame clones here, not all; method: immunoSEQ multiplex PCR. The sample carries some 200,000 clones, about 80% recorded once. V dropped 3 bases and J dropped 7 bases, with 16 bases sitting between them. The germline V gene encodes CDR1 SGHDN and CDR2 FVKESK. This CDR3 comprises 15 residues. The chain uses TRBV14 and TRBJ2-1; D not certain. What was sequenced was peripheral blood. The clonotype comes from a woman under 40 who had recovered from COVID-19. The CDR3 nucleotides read TGTGCCAGCAGCCATCTCAACGCGATCGTAAATGAGCAGTTCTTC. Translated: CASSHLNAIVNEQFF. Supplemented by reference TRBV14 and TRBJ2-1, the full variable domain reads EAGVTQFPSHSVIEKGQTVTLRCDPISGHDNLYWYRRVMGKEIKFLLHFVKESKQDESGMPNNRFLAERTGGTYSTLKVQPAELEDSGVYFCASSHLNAIVNEQFFGPGTRLTVL.